This T cell receptor beta chain was captured by sequencing in a study of CD8+CD57+ T cells in acquired aplastic anemia. About the study: Read counts for CD4+ cells (from healthy donors) averaged about 10.8 million. Study results and limitations: Around 30 was the count of CD8+ CDR3 sequences that patients shared with controls. Controls did not differ significantly from patients in CD8+ Simpson's diversity.

Profiling of TCR beta VDJ combinations and CDR3 sequences used genomic DNA as template. MiXCR, applied by TCRdb to the reads, yields one record per CDR3 protein. Here the sample spans about 420,000 distinct CDR3 sequences, about two thirds being singletons. This CDR3 has 15 residues. Trimming pared 2 bases from V and 0 bases from J, leaving 6 bases between. The germline V gene encodes CDR1 SGHRS and CDR2 YFSETQ. On this clonotype: Antigen unknown.

The source material was sorted CD4+, CD8+, or CD8+CD57+ T cells (not recorded which) from PBMCs. This receptor was identified in a human donor in good health, serving as a control. The chain carries TRBV5-1 and TRBJ2-6, with D unclear. Here the CDR3 reads CASSLIRSGANVLTF. The CDR3 nucleotides are TGCGCCAGCAGCTTAATTCGCTCTGGGGCCAACGTCCTGACTTTC. Complete variable domain (other parts from reference TRBV5-1 and TRBJ2-6): KAGVTQTPRYLIKTRGQQVTLSCSPISGHRSVSWYQQTPGQGLQFLFEYFSETQRNKGNFPGRFSGRQFSNSRSEMNVSTLELGDSALYLCASSLIRSGANVLTFGAGSRLTVL.